This T cell receptor beta chain was retrieved from a study of read filtering for tumor transcriptome and immune sequencing (dated by TCRdb to about 2020). As for the study more broadly: The cohort was composed of some 17 male and about 14 female patients, with a mean age of about 65 years and an age range of roughly 45 to 80. Under revised international staging, roughly 8 patients fell into R-ISS I, 15 or so into R-ISS II and more than five into R-ISS III. After DNase treatment, whole-transcriptome libraries were prepared with the TruSeq RNA Access Library Prep Kit. Per sample, about 4.05 to 11 million TCR-region mapped reads were obtained with IR-seq, compared with only about 80 to 1,400 with RNA-seq. The study compared TCR repertoires from targeted immune repertoire sequencing and bulk whole-transcriptome sequencing run on the same bone marrow samples. One main goal was a read-filtering strategy for immune repertoire data, in particular deciding whether clonotypes backed by only one read should be removed. What the study reported, not specific to this receptor: Rather than purified T cells, the sorted CD138-negative fraction was a mixed bone marrow immune population. Single-read clonotypes made up about 81.9% of clonotypes but 3.5% to 4.5% of total reads in IR-seq, and about three quarters of clonotypes and approximately 45% of reads in RNA-seq. Clonotypes were captured by IR-seq at much higher depth and more reliably than by RNA-seq, and smaller IR-seq throughput was sufficient for identification of most shared clonotypes. Removing single-read clonotypes increased the correlation between IR-seq and RNA-seq shared clonotype proportions.

Each patient had bone marrow sampled at the time of active disease. Ficoll-Hypaque density gradient centrifugation was used to isolate the bone marrow mononuclear cells. Myeloma plasma cells were removed and CD138-negative cells were collected by negative selection after labeling with CD138 magnetic microbeads on a MACS separator. Purity of the isolated cells was checked by flow cytometry on an Attune NxT using CD138 antibodies. TRIzol reagent was used to extract total RNA, which was then quantified with a NanoDrop spectrophotometer. Paired RNA-seq and IR-seq were performed on the CD138-negative bone marrow sample of each patient. On this clonotype: No antigen is known for it. No base qualities exist here, and no much larger clone lies one base off it.

CDR1 and CDR2, looked up from the germline V gene (reference sequence), are SGHNT and YYREEE. V sheds 0 bases and J sheds 2 bases, leaving 6 bases between their ends. The CDR3 has 14 amino acids, counting the end cysteine and phenylalanine. This entry keeps only the CDR3 DNA: 42 bases, framed from base 1. The Immunoverse kit was used to build TCR libraries from about 430 ng RNA, with molecular barcoded adaptors covering alpha/delta and beta/gamma chains. TCR library preparation used the same RNA that was used for transcriptome sequencing. Sequencing of the TCR libraries was done on an Illumina HiSeq 4000 with 2 x 150 cycles. For the original study's pipeline: TCR reads were aligned to human V, D, J and C references and assembled into CDR3 clonotypes with MiXCR, including quality filtering and error correction. The tcR package in R was used to analyze clonotype counts and gene usage diversity. For inspection of raw mapping reads, RNA-seq reads were mapped by STAR aligner version 2.5.3a onto GRCh37 of the human genome. To test the effect of sequencing depth on detected clonotypes, IR-seq fastq files were randomly downsampled using Seqtk 1.3. TCRdb reprocessed the public reads (quality trimming at Q25 with fastp, clone calling with MiXCR) and kept in-frame beta chains. Rows are combined by CDR3 protein, so each entry shows the most common genes and DNA. TCRdb assigned the V and J calls; the authors' analysis was not used. The sample table holds some 120,000 distinct CDR3 sequences, of which roughly 13% were seen once. The ten largest clones take up approximately 11% of the sample.

The rearrangement joined TRBV5-4 to TRBJ2-1; the D gene cannot be named for sure. The receptor was isolated from a donor aged 40 or over with multiple myeloma. The sequencing sample was made of a population of CD138-negative cells sorted from bone marrow. The cell subset or site tag for this specimen amounts to: bone marrow mononuclear cells depleted of CD138+ plasma/myeloma cells by negative magnetic selection. The DNA reads TGTGCCAGCAGCTTGGGTGCGGCCTACAATGAGCAGTTCTTC. It is translated as CASSLGAAYNEQFF.